The 6 T cell receptor beta chains in this list originate from one sample, sequenced in a study of blood T cell repertoires in COVID-19. Only in-frame clones appear in the TCRdb table, and some are missing; sequencing was by immunoSEQ multiplex PCR. The sample shows around 270,000 clones, more than 90% of them seen only once. Input material: peripheral blood. All receptors derive from a young adult with COVID-19, enrolled during active disease.

This chain joins TRBV24-1 and TRBJ2-7, with D possibly being TRBD1 (6 bases). The V gene's germline CDR1 is KGHDR and CDR2 SFDVKD. The CDR3 extends over 13 amino acids. Trimming left V 5 bases short and J 4 bases short, with 11 bases between. In nucleotides, the CDR3 is TGTGCCACCAGTGCAGGGGACGGTTACGAGCAGTACTTC. Its translation: CATSAGDGYEQYF.

The chain links TRBV18 to TRBJ1-1; the D is unclear. The CDR3 covers 16 residues. Germline V gene lookup returns CDR1 KGHSH and CDR2 LQKENI. V gave up 2 bases and J gave up 4 bases, with 17 bases separating them. CDR3 loop: CASSPVSWGGRTEAFF. CDR3 coding DNA: TGTGCCAGCTCACCAGTTTCTTGGGGAGGTCGCACTGAAGCTTTCTTT.

The chain joins TRBV11-2 to TRBJ2-3; TRBD1 agrees at 7 bases. The CDR3 sequence is 15 residues long. CDR1 and CDR2 (germline): SGHAT, FQNNGV. The J segment lost 7 bases and the V segment lost 5 bases, leaving 12 bases of the junction unmatched. CDR3 nucleotide sequence: TGTGCCAGCAGCCCCCGGGACAGCGGTTGGAATACGCAGTATTTT. This translates into CASSPRDSGWNTQYF. The whole variable domain, filled in from reference TRBV11-2 and TRBJ2-3, reads EAGVAQSPRYKIIEKRQSVAFWCNPISGHATLYWYQQILGQGPKLLIQFQNNGVVDDSQLPKDRFSAERLKGVDSTLKIQPAKLEDSAVYLCASSPRDSGWNTQYFGPGTRLTVL.

V usage is TRBV4-1 and J usage is TRBJ2-2; no clear D. The CDR3 totals 16 residues. V was pared by 0 bases and J by 5 bases, with 13 bases between. Germline loops: CDR1 MGHRA, CDR2 YSYEKL. The chain's CDR3 is CASSQEDDSRTGELFF. The CDR3 DNA is TGCGCCAGCAGCCAAGAAGACGACTCGAGGACCGGGGAGCTGTTTTTT.

The chain carries TRBV27 and TRBJ1-1; 7 bases map to TRBD1. CDR3 size: 12 residues. The germline V gene has CDR1 MNHEY and CDR2 SMNVEV (reference sequence). J was trimmed by 6 bases and V by 8 bases; bases with no gene match: 6. The CDR3 coding sequence is TGTGCCAGCTCAACAGGGGCCGCTGAAGCTTTCTTT. Its protein product is CASSTGAAEAFF.

V usage is TRBV28 and J usage is TRBJ1-5; possibly TRBD1 for D (5 bases). Germline-derived CDR1 and CDR2 are MDHEN and SYDVKM. The CDR3 covers 15 residues. V gave up 8 bases and J gave up 5 bases, with 19 bases separating them. CDR3 sequence (DNA): TGTGCCAGCCGACAAACGGGGGAGGACCATCAGCCCCAGCATTTT. It translates to CASRQTGEDHQPQHF.